One sample yielded the 10 T cell receptor beta chains listed below, sequenced in a study of CXCR3-negative and CXCR3-positive naive CD8 T cells. These TCRs are of unknown antigen specificity. Study-wide findings and caveats: Hydrophobicity of TRB CDR3s was greater in CXCR3-positive naive cells than in CXCR3-negative naive cells.

5' RACE that incorporated UMI labels was used to prepare the TRB cDNA libraries. TCRdb reprocessed the 5' RACE reads and keeps a single row for each CDR3 protein, giving no DNA. This listing includes approximately 96,000 distinct CDR3 sequences. The material sequenced was naive CXCR3+ CD8+ T cells from blood. Stated subset: CD45RO-CCR7+CD27+CD95- naive CD8+ T cells expressing CXCR3 (TNR3+). These receptors came from a human donor in good health. Some clones in this sample may be carry-over from other donors' samples.

This chain connects TRBV28 to TRBJ2-1. This CDR3 spans 20 amino acids. Germline CDR1 is MDHEN and CDR2 is SYDVKM. The CDR3: CASSLSLSTPPMASYNEQFF.

The chain couples TRBV24-1 to TRBJ2-3; TCRdb names TRBD2, which stays unverified in the absence of DNA. Germline V gives CDR1 KGHDR, CDR2 SFDVKD. The CDR3 has 15 residues. CDR3 residues: CATSDLAESTDTQYF.

The CDR3 protein is CASSVLAGGQETQYF. The chain has TRBV7-9 and TRBJ2-5; TCRdb's assignment of TRBD2 cannot be checked, as there is no DNA. The CDR3 spans 15 residues. From germline, CDR1 is SEHNR and CDR2 FQNEAQ (reference sequence). Full variable domain (remainder filled in from reference TRBV7-9 and TRBJ2-5): DTGVSQNPRHKITKRGQNVTFRCDPISEHNRLYWYRQTLGQGPEFLTYFQNEAQLEKSRLLSDRFSAERPKGSFSTLEIQRTEQGDSAMYLCASSVLAGGQETQYFGPGTRLLVL.

CDR3 sequence reads: CASTNAAEETQYF. This chain uses TRBV6-6 with TRBJ2-5. Per germline, CDR1 MNHNY and CDR2 SVGAGI (reference sequence). This CDR3 has 13 residues.

CDR3: CASSLGQWGYEQYF. The chain combines TRBV5-1 with TRBJ2-7; TCRdb picks TRBD1, but there is no DNA to check that call. CDR1 is SGHRS, CDR2 YFSETQ, per germline. The CDR3 is 14 residues long.

The chain couples TRBV6-4 to TRBJ2-3; TCRdb lists TRBD1, though no DNA is available to test this call. Germline CDR1 and CDR2: MRHNA and SNTAGT. The CDR3 sequence is 14 residues long. The CDR3 here is CASSERGPPDTQYF.

The CDR3 loop reads CASSLNSQETQYF. The chain carries TRBV7-3 and TRBJ2-5. This CDR3 contains 13 residues. Germline-derived CDR1 and CDR2 are SGHTA and FQGTGA.

The rearrangement uses TRBV10-3 and TRBJ2-5; TCRdb's D call of TRBD2 is untestable without DNA. This CDR3 is 19 amino acids long. Germline loops: CDR1 ENHRY, CDR2 SYGVKD. CDR3 residues: CAISLESAVSGGPGETQYF.

This chain connects TRBV29-1 to TRBJ1-1. The CDR3 is made up of 13 amino acids. Germline V gives CDR1 SQVTM, CDR2 ANQGSEA. Here the CDR3 reads CSFLSREYTEAFF.

The chain is built from TRBV14 and TRBJ1-1; TCRdb gives TRBD1 as the D gene, but with no DNA this cannot be confirmed. Germline CDR1 and CDR2: SGHDN and FVKESK. The CDR3 totals 16 residues. CDR3 amino acids: CASSQEMARGYTEAFF.